The entry that follows covers one T cell receptor (beta chain) sequence. Its antigen is currently unknown. This entry comes from a study of T cells in Graves' hyperthyroidism and ophthalmopathy. Findings and caveats of the study: Appearing also in blood were most of the thyroid clonotypes expanded above 0.001.

The CDR3 regions of TCR beta were amplified from RNA transcripts. HTBI primers were employed in a first-round RT-PCR of the TCR CDR3. MiXCR was run by TCRdb on the multiplex PCR reads, yielding one entry per CDR3 protein. This sample has approximately 640,000 distinct CDR3 sequences; around a sixth occur once, and the top ten carry around a sixth. Graves' hyperthyroidism without ophthalmopathy progression within 18 months was termed stable. Recently diagnosed hyperthyroidism of less than 2 months' duration affected patients aged 18 to 65. Patients showing uncontrolled infection, other autoimmune disease, pregnancy or lactation were ineligible. Germline V gene sequence: CDR1 MRHNA, CDR2 SNTAGT. Germline trimming cut 5 bases from V and 7 bases from J; bases unmatched to any gene: 12. The CDR3 sequence is 16 residues long.

The V gene is TRBV6-4, the J gene TRBJ2-7; TRBD2 agrees at 12 bases. This sequence was found in a man aged 50 or older with Graves' hyperthyroidism. The sample comprised blood. The DNA for the CDR3 is TGTGCCAGCAGTTTCACCGGGACTAGCGGGTTTGGTGAGCAGTACTTC. Its protein product is CASSFTGTSGFGEQYF.